A single sample is the source of the 25 T cell receptor beta chains below, sequenced in a study of T cell responses to AZD1222 COVID-19 vaccine. Measured with immunoSEQ multiplex PCR; TCRdb has only the in-frame clones, and not every one. The data hold over 150,000 clones, with about nine tenths observed a single time. This specimen consisted of peripheral blood, obtained on day 0 of AZD1222 vaccination. The source of these receptors is an adult in good health.

The CDR3 region is CASSGGTGLSGNTIYF. CDR3 bases: TGTGCCAGCAGCGGCGGAACAGGGCTCTCTGGAAACACCATATATTTT. The rearrangement joins TRBV9 to TRBJ1-3, with D possibly being TRBD1 (6 bases). CDR1 SGDLS and CDR2 YYNGEE come from the germline V gene. Trimming took 3 bases from V and 0 from J, leaving 13 bases between them. This CDR3 comprises 16 residues.

The rearrangement joins TRBV6-4 to TRBJ2-3; 8 nucleotides agree with TRBD2. This CDR3 contains 17 residues. V gave up 4 bases and J gave up 0 bases; unmatched junction bases: 9. From germline, CDR1 is MRHNA and CDR2 SNTAGT. The CDR3: CASSAPSTSESTDTQYF. Written as DNA, the CDR3 is TGTGCCAGCAGTGCTCCCTCGACTAGCGAAAGCACAGATACGCAGTATTTT.

The chain's CDR3 is CASSPDRENEKLFF. CDR3 nucleotide sequence: TGCGCCAGCAGTCCCGACAGAGAGAATGAAAAACTGTTTTTT. V and J are TRBV5-1 and TRBJ1-4, with TRBD1 as a possible D gene (5 bases). Trimming removed 5 bases from V and 5 bases from J, with 13 bases in between. The germline V gene encodes CDR1 SGHRS and CDR2 YFSETQ. CDR3 length equals 14 residues.

The gene calls are TRBV6-5 and TRBJ1-2, with 10 bases fitting TRBD1. The CDR3 length is 15 residues. Germline CDR1 reads MNHEY; CDR2 reads SVGAGI. J was trimmed by 0 bases and V by 6 bases; bases with no gene match: 4. The CDR3 nucleotides are TGTGCCAGCAGCCCGGGACAGGGGCCTAACTATGGCTACACCTTC. Amino acid sequence: CASSPGQGPNYGYTF.

V is TRBV29-1 and J is TRBJ1-1; TRBD1 might be the D (5 bases). The ends were cut back, 7 bases at V and 5 bases at J, with 20 bases in the middle. CDR3 length: 14 residues. The germline V gene encodes CDR1 SQVTM and CDR2 ANQGSEA. CDR3 protein: CSAPDGGLRTEAFF. CDR3 nucleotide sequence: TGCAGCGCCCCAGACGGGGGTTTACGTACTGAAGCTTTCTTT.

The chain combines TRBV19 with TRBJ2-7, with 7 bases fitting TRBD2. The ends lost 2 bases at V and 7 bases at J; junction bases unmatched: 14. In germline, CDR1 is LNHDA, CDR2 SQIVND (reference sequence). The length of the CDR3 is 16 residues. The CDR3 region has the DNA TGTGCCAGTAGTATAAAGCGGGACGCCTATACGGAGGAGCAGTACTTC. This sequence encodes CASSIKRDAYTEEQYF.

The chain recombines TRBV15 with TRBJ1-5; D is uncertain. CDR1 is LNHNV, CDR2 YYDKDF, per germline (reference sequence). This CDR3 contains 15 residues. The V and J ends lost 0 bases and 9 bases respectively, with 15 bases between them. The CDR3 sequence is CATSRDHLQLWPQHF. CDR3 in DNA: TGTGCCACCAGCAGAGATCACTTGCAGCTCTGGCCCCAGCATTTT.

This clone was found once. This chain joins TRBV29-1 and TRBJ1-4; 9 bases map to TRBD1. Trimming took 4 bases from V and 2 from J; bases not matched to a gene: 11. There are 17 residues in the CDR3. Germline lookup yields CDR1 SQVTM and CDR2 ANQGSEA. This CDR3 reads CSVVEDRGFPTNEKLFF. CDR3 bases: TGCAGCGTTGTCGAGGACAGGGGATTCCCCACTAATGAAAAACTGTTTTTT. Looking up the rest from reference TRBV29-1 and TRBJ1-4 gives the full variable domain: SAVISQKPSRDICQRGTSLTIQCQVDSQVTMMFWYRQQPGQSLTLIATANQGSEATYESGFVIDKFPISRPNLTFSTLTVSNMSPEDSSIYLCSVVEDRGFPTNEKLFFGSGTQLSVL.

The chain couples TRBV2 to TRBJ1-1; D is uncertain. V lost 7 bases to trimming and J lost 5 bases, with 14 bases between them. The CDR3 loop spans 13 amino acids. Germline V gene data show CDR1 as SNHLY and CDR2 as FYNNEI. In DNA form, the CDR3 reads TGTGCCAGCAACCCGGACCCTCAAACTGAAGCTTTCTTT. This sequence encodes CASNPDPQTEAFF. The entire variable domain, with the rest obtained from reference TRBV2 and TRBJ1-1, is as follows: EPEVTQTPSHQVTQMGQEVILRCVPISNHLYFYWYRQILGQKVEFLVSFYNNEISEKSEIFDDQFSVERPDGSNFTLKIRSTKLEDSAMYFCASNPDPQTEAFFGQGTRLTVV.

The rearrangement links TRBV14 to TRBJ2-7; 10 nucleotides line up with TRBD1. The trim removed 2 bases at V and 4 bases at J, leaving 5 bases unmatched. This CDR3 is 15 amino acids long. Germline lookup yields CDR1 SGHDN and CDR2 FVKESK. Here the CDR3 reads CASSQPGQGMYEQYF. CDR3 bases: TGTGCCAGCAGCCAACCGGGACAGGGGATGTACGAGCAGTACTTC.

CDR3 residues: CASSLFHRELGYNEQFF. The CDR3 DNA reads as TGTGCCAGCAGTTTATTCCACAGGGAGTTGGGGTACAATGAGCAGTTCTTC. V usage is TRBV27 and J usage is TRBJ2-1, with D possibly matching TRBD1 (6 bases). The germline V and J ends were trimmed by 1 base and 4 bases, with 17 bases remaining between them. Germline CDR1 is MNHEY and CDR2 is SMNVEV (reference sequence). The CDR3 covers 17 residues.

V gene TRBV27 combines with J gene TRBJ2-2; D remains ambiguous. This CDR3 is built from 13 residues. The germline CDR1 and CDR2 sequences are MNHEY and SMNVEV (reference sequence). The V gene lost 3 bases and the J gene lost 6 bases, with 8 bases spanning the gap. The CDR3 DNA sequence: TGTGCCAGCAGTTTCACCGATTCCGGGGAGCTGTTTTTT. Residues: CASSFTDSGELFF.

This clone has just one count. V usage is TRBV6-5 and J usage is TRBJ2-7; no definite D call. This CDR3 spans 13 amino acids. V was shortened by 5 bases and J by 2 bases, with 10 bases between the two germline ends. Germline lookup yields CDR1 MNHEY and CDR2 SVGAGI. For the CDR3, the DNA is TGTGCCAGCAGTAGGACGTACCCCTACGAGCAGTACTTC. Translating gives CASSRTYPYEQYF.

This rearrangement joins TRBV6-1 to TRBJ1-5; D remains unclear. V lost 1 base and J lost 0, with 4 bases in between. CDR3 length: 14 amino acids. Germline assignment: CDR1 MNHNS and CDR2 SASEGT. The CDR3 nucleotides read TGTGCCAGCAGTGAAGTAGGTAGCAATCAGCCCCAGCATTTT. Protein product: CASSEVGSNQPQHF.

The V and J genes are TRBV28 and TRBJ2-1; 10 bases match TRBD2. CDR3 length: 15 residues. From germline, CDR1 is MDHEN and CDR2 SYDVKM. With 7 bases clipped from V and 9 bases from J, the junction kept 12 bases outside the gene matches. The CDR3 sequence is CASTVFPSGSGEQFF. The CDR3 DNA reads as TGTGCCAGCACAGTTTTTCCTAGCGGGAGCGGTGAGCAGTTCTTC.

V is TRBV10-3 and J is TRBJ2-7, with D maybe TRBD2 (6 bases). The CDR3 runs to 13 residues. The germline V gene encodes CDR1 ENHRY and CDR2 SYGVKD. V was shortened by 3 bases and J by 2 bases, with 8 bases between the two germline ends. This chain's CDR3 is CAISDPGAYEQYF. As DNA, the CDR3 is TGTGCCATCAGTGACCCGGGGGCCTACGAGCAGTACTTC.

The rearrangement uses TRBV6-5 and TRBJ1-2; D possibly corresponds to TRBD1 (5 bases). The CDR3 runs to 13 residues. CDR1 and CDR2 from the germline V gene are MNHEY and SVGAGI. V shed 7 bases and J shed 8 bases, with 17 bases lying between them. The CDR3 is CASTQVGRHGYTF. CDR3 nucleotides: TGTGCCAGCACCCAGGTGGGGCGCCACGGCTACACCTTC.

The chain uses TRBV19 and TRBJ2-1; 10 nucleotides align to TRBD1. Germline CDR1 and CDR2: LNHDA and SQIVND (reference sequence). The CDR3 length is 17 residues. Losses at the gene ends were 5 bases for V and 4 bases for J; bases not matched to a gene: 11. For the CDR3, the DNA is TGTGCCAGTAGTTCTCAAGGACAGGGGGTGGGTTACAATGAGCAGTTCTTC. It codes for CASSSQGQGVGYNEQFF.

The chain employs TRBV28 and TRBJ2-7; D gene uncertain. Trimming removed 5 bases from V and 1 base from J, with 6 bases in between. Germline lookup yields CDR1 MDHEN and CDR2 SYDVKM. The CDR3 extends over 12 amino acids. For the CDR3, the DNA is TGTGCCAGCAGTATAGGTTCCTACGAGCAGTACTTC. Its translation is CASSIGSYEQYF.

V and J are TRBV19 and TRBJ1-1; possibly TRBD1 for D (6 bases). The CDR3 sequence is 16 residues long. V was shortened by 3 bases and J by 4 bases, with 18 bases between the two germline ends. Germline CDR1 is LNHDA and CDR2 is SQIVND (reference sequence). CDR3 loop: CASSMRRTVLLTEAFF. DNA of the CDR3: TGTGCCAGTAGTATGCGCCGGACAGTGCTACTCACTGAAGCTTTCTTT.

This clone showed up just once. The CDR3 bases are TGCGCCAGCACGGATAGCGGGAGATATGAGCAGTTCTTC. Amino acids: CASTDSGRYEQFF. The genes are TRBV10-2 and TRBJ2-1; the match to TRBD2 covers 9 bases. Germline CDR1 is WSHSY and CDR2 is SAAADI. Unmatched junction bases numbered 6, after V lost 7 bases and J lost 8 bases. The CDR3 is 13 residues long.

The chain recombines TRBV7-9 with TRBJ1-3; TRBD1 agrees at 7 bases. Germline-derived CDR1 and CDR2 are SEHNR and FQNEAQ (reference sequence). The CDR3 runs 15 residues. J was trimmed by 0 bases and V by 5 bases; bases with no gene match: 4. The CDR3 region has the DNA TGTGCCAGCAGCCCGAACAGGGGCTCTGGAAACACCATATATTTT. This gives the protein CASSPNRGSGNTIYF.

This chain links TRBV30 with TRBJ1-2; D might be TRBD1 (5 bases). From germline, CDR1 is GTSNPN and CDR2 SVGIG (reference sequence). V was clipped by 2 bases and J by 2 bases, with 12 bases between them. This CDR3 region has 14 residues. CDR3 nucleotide sequence: TGTGCCTGGAGTTTCCCTCCAGGGAACTATGGCTACACCTTC. Its protein product is CAWSFPPGNYGYTF.

This chain links TRBV3-1 (or the pseudogene TRBV3-2) with TRBJ1-2; no definite D call. Trimming left V 3 bases short and J 4 bases short, with 9 bases between. There are 13 residues in the CDR3. The germline V gene encodes CDR1 LGHDT and CDR2 YNNKEL (reference sequence). The CDR3 loop reads CASSQLGSYGYTF. In DNA, the CDR3 is TGTGCCAGCAGCCAGTTGGGGAGCTATGGCTACACCTTC.

V usage is TRBV12-3 or TRBV12-4 and J usage is TRBJ2-7; D ambiguous. With 9 bases removed from V and 0 bases from J, the gap between germline ends came to 12 bases. The CDR3 has 13 residues. The CDR3 spells CASSFGPSYEQYF. The CDR3 DNA is TGTGCCAGTTCCTTCGGACCCTCCTACGAGCAGTACTTC.